This T cell receptor (beta chain) was sequenced during a study of shared clonotypes between healthy human individuals. Study-level points and caveats: The study generally estimated greater richness for naive than memory subsets. Rarefaction exposed incomplete sorted-subset sequencing despite large depth.

Replicate PCRs from sorted subsets contained approximately 220 ng DNA, which is around 29,000 T cell genomes. The data were produced by immunoSEQ multiplex PCR, yet TCRdb's version contains in-frame clones alone and is incomplete. Of just over 2,000,000 clones in the sample, roughly 94% were seen once. Points on this clone: Its antigen remains unidentified.

The CDR3 totals 14 residues. Germline CDR1 and CDR2: GTSNPN and SVGIG (reference sequence). V trimming: 2 bases; J trimming: 1 base; junction bases outside the gene matches: 4. The TCR originated in a man aged 18 to 29 in good health. This chain links TRBV30 with TRBJ2-5, with TRBD1 matching 7 bases. Sequenced: naive CD4+ T cells sorted from blood. As to subset: CD45RA+ positively selected. CDR3 region: CAWSPGQPQETQYF. DNA of the CDR3: TGTGCCTGGAGTCCGGGACAGCCCCAAGAGACCCAGTACTTC.